The clone carrying this T cell receptor (beta chain) was seen a handful of times. Its antigen remains unidentified. This entry is derived from a study of T cells after yellow fever vaccination. Study summary: Libraries from low-cell-number fractions were prepared with the SMART-Seq v4 Ultra Low Input RNA kit.

They built TCR cDNA with 5'RACE template switching, a step that put in a universal primer site and UMIs. TCRdb analysed the 5' RACE reads with MiXCR anew, one entry per CDR3 protein. The sample lists some 550,000 distinct CDR3 sequences, under 25% occurring once. Trimming stripped 3 bases from V and 8 bases from J, with 10 bases between. The CDR3 sequence is 13 residues long. Whole-study findings and limits: It was the secondary response that reached its peak faster, day 5 versus 15, but it was weaker. After the booster, 96% of CD4 and approximately 90% of CD8 primary-response clones were re-detected.

Specimen: PBMCs, collected 15 days after the yellow fever booster vaccination. The V and J genes are TRBV12-3 or TRBV12-4 and TRBJ1-4; D gene ambiguous. This clonotype was obtained from a man aged 25-45 years who received the YFV17D yellow fever vaccine. Here the CDR3 DNA reads TGTGCCAGCAGTTTGGGAGGTCGGGAAAAACTGTTTTTT. Its protein is CASSLGGREKLFF.